The rows below give T cell receptor beta chains drawn from one sample of a study of OX40 agonist ivuxolimab in advanced cancers. The assay was immunoSEQ multiplex PCR, and TCRdb's table has in-frame clones only and misses some. This sample has under 85,000 clones; about 84% occur once, and the top ten carry 0.68%. The sequences come from CD4+ or CD8+ T cells sorted from blood, collected in a trial of the OX40 agonist ivuxolimab. The receptors come from an adult with an advanced solid tumor such as melanoma, head and neck, liver or kidney cancer. CDR3s include the opening cysteine and the closing phenylalanine or tryptophan. The order of the fields is clone size, J gene, D gene, V gene, CDR3 DNA, CDR3 protein. D genes are given only for firm matches. Clone size is shown for a subset of rows, as once, few, many or a class of expanded clone.

>.|TRBJ1-1|.|TRBV6-5
TGTGCCAGCAGACGGGACTTTACGAACACTGAAGCTTTCTTT
CASRRDFTNTEAFF
>once|TRBJ2-1|.|TRBV6-5
TGTGCCAGCAACACCGGGGGTGAGCAGTTCTTC
CASNTGGEQFF
>.|TRBJ2-7|.|TRBV6-1
TGTGCCAGCAGTGACAGGGGAAGAAGCTACGAGCAGTACTTC
CASSDRGRSYEQYF
>few|TRBJ1-5|.|TRBV5-5
TGTGCCAGCAGCCAGGGTAATCAGCCCCAGCATTTT
CASSQGNQPQHF
>.|TRBJ1-3|TRBD1|TRBV10-3
TGTGCCATCACCGAGGGGGCGCGAGGAAACACCATATATTTT
CAITEGARGNTIYF
>few|TRBJ1-3|.|TRBV4-1
TGCGCCAGCAGCCGCCAAGGTCTGGTGACGGTCCGGAACACCATATATTTT
CASSRQGLVTVRNTIYF
>.|TRBJ2-3|TRBD2|TRBV5-1
TGCGCCAGCAGCCGGACTAGCGGGGGAACTAGCACAGATACGCAGTATTTT
CASSRTSGGTSTDTQYF
>.|TRBJ1-2|.|TRBV4-3
TGCGCCAGCAGCCAAGATTTTGACAAAGAATATGGCTACACCTTC
CASSQDFDKEYGYTF
>few|TRBJ2-5|TRBD2|TRBV4-2
TGTGCCAGCAGCCTTCGGCTAGCGGGGGGAGGAGAGACCCAGTACTTC
CASSLRLAGGGETQYF
>.|TRBJ1-5|.|TRBV19
TGTGCCAGTAGTATAAAGATTAGTAGCAATCAGCCCCAGCATTTT
CASSIKISSNQPQHF
>.|TRBJ1-6|.|TRBV12-5
TGTGCTAGTGGTTCCACCGCTTACAGGCGTTCACCCCTCCACTTT
CASGSTAYRRSPLHF
>.|TRBJ1-5|TRBD1|TRBV5-6
TGTGCCAGCAGCTCACAGGGGGCTTTTCAGCCCCAGCATTTT
CASSSQGAFQPQHF
>few|TRBJ1-6|.|TRBV16
TGTGCCAGCAGCCAAGGGCAGACTAATTCACCCCTCCACTTT
CASSQGQTNSPLHF
>.|TRBJ1-4|.|TRBV19
TGTGCCAGTAGTACACAGCCTACTAATGAAAAACTGTTTTTT
CASSTQPTNEKLFF
>.|TRBJ1-5|.|TRBV6-5
TGTGCCAGCAGCAGAACGGTGGGACAGCCCCAGCATTTT
CASSRTVGQPQHF
>.|TRBJ1-4|.|TRBV27
TGTGCCAGCGGGCGAACAGGGACGCGAGGGGAACTGTTTTTT
CASGRTGTRGELFF
>.|TRBJ1-3|.|TRBV5-1
TGCGCCAGCAGCTTGTCCAACTCTGGAAACACCATATATTTT
CASSLSNSGNTIYF
>.|TRBJ2-7|TRBD1|TRBV28
TGTGCCAGCAGGAAGACAGGGGGCGATTACGAGCAGTACTTC
CASRKTGGDYEQYF
>once|TRBJ2-1|TRBD2|TRBV7-9
TGTGCCAGCAGCAAAACTAGCGTTTCCTACAATGAGCAGTTCTTC
CASSKTSVSYNEQFF
>.|TRBJ1-2|TRBD1|TRBV7-8
TGTGCCAGCAGCTCCACAAAACCAACACAGGGGAAGATTAACTATGGCTACACCTTC
CASSSTKPTQGKINYGYTF
>.|TRBJ2-2|TRBD1|TRBV4-3
TGCGCCAGCAGCCATCGGACAGGGGGCAACACCGGGGAGCTGTTTTTT
CASSHRTGGNTGELFF
>.|TRBJ2-5|.|TRBV7-2
TGTGCCAGCAGCTTGGCACTCCAAGAGACCCAGTACTTC
CASSLALQETQYF
>.|TRBJ1-1|.|TRBV5-4
TGTGCCAGCAGTCGGGGGGCGCGGTCCACTGAAGCTTTCTTT
CASSRGARSTEAFF
>.|TRBJ1-3|.|TRBV6-1
TGTGCCAGCAGTGACCCGACGGGAAACACCATATATTTT
CASSDPTGNTIYF
>.|TRBJ2-5|TRBD2|TRBV6-5
TGTGCCATCAGTCCGGGGGGAGAGTACCAAGAGACCCAGTACTTC
CAISPGGEYQETQYF
>.|TRBJ2-5|TRBD1|TRBV4-2
TGTGCCAGCAGCCAAGAGACAGGGTCGGAGACCCAGTACTTC
CASSQETGSETQYF
>.|TRBJ2-6|.|TRBV27
TGTGCCAGCAGTTTACTTTACGGATCTGGGGCCAACGTCCTGACTTTC
CASSLLYGSGANVLTF
>.|TRBJ2-2|.|TRBV19
TGTGCCAGTAGTTATCTCCGGACCGGGGAGCTGTTTTTT
CASSYLRTGELFF
>.|TRBJ2-5|TRBD1|TRBV10-2
TGCGCCAGCAGAGATGTACAGGGGAGTGGAGAGACCCAGTACTTC
CASRDVQGSGETQYF
>.|TRBJ1-2|.|TRBV7-2
TGTGCCAGCAGCTTGGGCAGGGACTATGGCTACACCTTC
CASSLGRDYGYTF
>.|TRBJ1-2|.|TRBV29-1
TGCAGCGTTTCCCGGGACAACTATGGCTACACCTTC
CSVSRDNYGYTF
>.|TRBJ2-3|.|TRBV5-1
TGCGCCAGCAGCTTCCTCTGGGGCGCAGATACGCAGTATTTT
CASSFLWGADTQYF
>few|TRBJ1-6|.|TRBV18
TGTGCCAGCTCACCGGCGGGCTCCTATAATTCACCCCTCCACTTT
CASSPAGSYNSPLHF
>.|TRBJ1-3|.|TRBV19
TGTGCCAGCATCCAGCCTAACTCTGGAAACACCATATATTTT
CASIQPNSGNTIYF
>.|TRBJ2-2|TRBD1|TRBV19
TGTGCCAGTAGTATAGCGGCAGGGGGCGAGGAGCTGTTTTTT
CASSIAAGGEELFF
>.|TRBJ2-7|TRBD1|TRBV10-3
TGTGCCATCAGCCTAGGGACAGGATCGAATTACGAGCAGTACTTC
CAISLGTGSNYEQYF
>.|TRBJ2-2|TRBD1|TRBV18
TGTGCCAGCTCACCGCGGGACAGGGTTCGCACCGGGGAGCTGTTTTTT
CASSPRDRVRTGELFF
>many|TRBJ2-2|TRBD1|TRBV10-3
TGTGCCATCAGTGAAGGTCAGGGGGCGATTACCGGGGAGCTGTTTTTT
CAISEGQGAITGELFF
>.|TRBJ1-1|.|TRBV6-1
TGTGCCAGCAACCTTCGAGGGAACACTGAAGCTTTCTTT
CASNLRGNTEAFF
>.|TRBJ1-1|.|TRBV4-2
TGTGCCAGCAGCCAGGCTGAGGGCGGTGGCACTGAAGCTTTCTTT
CASSQAEGGGTEAFF